A selection of T cell receptor beta chains follows, all from one sample in a study of cytomegalovirus exposure and HLA in healthy donors. Measured with immunoSEQ multiplex PCR; TCRdb has only the in-frame clones, and not every one. The table lists under 200,000 clones, around nine tenths of them singletons, with 4% to 4.5% in the top ten. The source material was PBMCs. These receptors were taken from a man aged 18 to 30 in good health and CMV-seropositive. The CDR3 runs from the conserved cysteine through the conserved F or W. A D gene is named only where the DNA matches it firmly. Rows give clone size only sometimes, using once, few, many, or a class for an expanded clone.

TRBD2	TRBJ2-3	TRBV4-1	once	CASSQSRLAASTDTQYF	TGCGCCAGCAGCCAGTCGCGACTAGCGGCGAGCACAGATACGCAGTATTTT
NA	TRBJ1-1	TRBV27	NA	CASSLSGGTEAFF	TGTGCCAGCAGTTTATCGGGGGGCACTGAAGCTTTCTTT
TRBD2	TRBJ2-7	TRBV6-5	NA	CASSFEGLGTYEQYF	TGTGCCAGCAGTTTCGAAGGACTAGGGACCTACGAGCAGTACTTC
NA	TRBJ2-7	TRBV5-1	NA	CASSLVGGIEQYF	TGCGCCAGCAGCTTGGTTGGAGGGATCGAGCAGTACTTC
TRBD1	TRBJ2-1	TRBV30	NA	CAWSVSWDRGNEQFF	TGTGCCTGGAGTGTGTCATGGGACAGGGGCAATGAGCAGTTCTTC
TRBD1	TRBJ2-7	TRBV6-1	NA	CASSEDPTGGYEQYF	TGTGCCAGCAGTGAAGATCCGACAGGGGGCTACGAGCAGTACTTC
NA	TRBJ2-1	TRBV27	NA	CASSPLIDYNEQFF	TGTGCCAGCAGTCCGCTAATAGATTACAATGAGCAGTTCTTC
TRBD2	TRBJ2-7	TRBV5-6	NA	CASSFGTAGGLSYEQYF	TGTGCCAGCAGCTTTGGTACTGCGGGAGGGCTGTCCTACGAGCAGTACTTC
NA	TRBJ2-3	TRBV25-1	NA	CASSDRSRGDTQYF	TGTGCCAGCAGTGACCGATCCAGGGGTGATACGCAGTATTTT
TRBD1	TRBJ1-4	TRBV19	NA	CASSIRTGTNEKLFF	TGTGCCAGTAGTATAAGGACAGGGACTAATGAAAAACTGTTTTTT
NA	TRBJ1-1	TRBV6-1	NA	CASSLQGLYTEAFF	TGTGCCAGCAGCTTACAGGGTTTATACACTGAAGCTTTCTTT
TRBD2	TRBJ2-1	TRBV19	NA	CASSSRDSGRAGQFF	TGTGCCAGTAGTTCCCGCGATAGCGGGAGGGCCGGGCAGTTCTTC
NA	TRBJ1-5	TRBV7-2	NA	CASSSRTESNQPQHF	TGTGCCAGCAGCTCCCGGACAGAGAGCAATCAGCCCCAGCATTTT
TRBD2	TRBJ2-1	TRBV27	NA	CASRIAGNYNEQFF	TGTGCCAGCAGGATAGCGGGTAATTACAATGAGCAGTTCTTC
NA	TRBJ2-7	TRBV10-2	few	CASSADTPFREQYF	TGCGCCAGCAGTGCGGACACACCATTTAGGGAGCAGTACTTC
NA	TRBJ2-2	TRBV14	NA	CASSQQINGELFF	TGTGCCAGCAGCCAACAGATTAACGGGGAGCTGTTTTTT
TRBD1	TRBJ1-2	TRBV6-5	NA	CASSKQGSANYGYTF	TGTGCCAGCAGTAAACAGGGGAGCGCTAACTATGGCTACACCTTC
TRBD1	TRBJ2-2	TRBV9	NA	CASSVGAGGGYGELFF	TGTGCCAGCAGCGTAGGGGCAGGGGGTGGATACGGGGAGCTGTTTTTT
TRBD1	TRBJ2-1	TRBV11-3	NA	CASSLAGTGGVYEQFF	TGTGCCAGCAGCTTAGCCGGGACAGGGGGCGTCTATGAGCAGTTCTTC
NA	TRBJ2-7	TRBV5-4	NA	CASSLESRGILGSYEQYF	TGTGCCAGCAGCTTGGAATCTCGCGGGATCTTGGGATCCTACGAGCAGTACTTC
TRBD1	TRBJ1-3	TRBV7-9	NA	CASTIPTGGKAGNTIYF	TGTGCCAGCACTATCCCGACAGGGGGCAAAGCTGGAAACACCATATATTTT
TRBD2	TRBJ2-7	TRBV15	NA	CATSRVPPGLAGSYEQYF	TGTGCCACCAGCAGAGTCCCCCCCGGTCTAGCGGGGAGCTACGAGCAGTACTTC
NA	TRBJ2-5	TRBV5-6	NA	CASRDLWRSQETQYF	TGTGCCAGCAGGGATCTTTGGCGGTCCCAAGAGACCCAGTACTTC
TRBD2	TRBJ2-1	TRBV6-1	once	CASSEDMGGRNEQFF	TGTGCCAGCAGTGAAGATATGGGCGGGAGAAATGAGCAGTTCTTC
TRBD1	TRBJ2-7	TRBV11-2	NA	CASSLDLWAGRRDSYEQYF	TGTGCCAGCAGCTTAGACCTTTGGGCGGGTCGCAGGGACAGCTACGAGCAGTACTTC
TRBD1	TRBJ2-5	TRBV28	NA	CASTRQGAGEETQYF	TGTGCCAGCACGCGACAGGGGGCTGGGGAAGAGACCCAGTACTTC
NA	TRBJ2-7	TRBV7-2	NA	CASSPTLGAVQYF	TGTGCCAGCAGCCCCACTTTGGGGGCGGTGCAGTACTTC